The 32 T cell receptor beta chains in this list originate from one sample, sequenced in a study of T cell changes during pregnancy in multiple sclerosis. Using immunoSEQ multiplex PCR, the repertoire was profiled, and TCRdb retains in-frame clones only, with some absent. The sample has about 36,000 clones, 88% seen once; the top ten hold roughly 0.56%. Here the sequenced sample was CD4+ T cells from peripheral blood mononuclear cells, taken in the first trimester of pregnancy. All receptors derive from a female donor with multiple sclerosis, enrolled in a pregnancy study.

The chain couples TRBV2 to TRBJ1-5; 8 bases map to TRBD1. CDR1 and CDR2 from the germline V gene are SNHLY and FYNNEI. The length of the CDR3 is 14 residues. The ends lost 4 bases at V and 7 bases at J; junction bases unmatched: 6. This chain's CDR3 is CASSVGQGLQPQHF. The CDR3, as DNA: TGTGCCAGCAGTGTAGGACAGGGTTTGCAGCCCCAGCATTTT.

This chain connects TRBV27 to TRBJ2-7, with a tentative D call TRBD1 (6 bases). Trimming stripped 8 bases from V and 3 bases from J, with 26 bases between. CDR3 length: 17 residues. Per germline, CDR1 MNHEY and CDR2 SMNVEV (reference sequence). CDR3 coding DNA: TGTGCCAGCCGAGTTCTTACGACAGGAGGTCAAGTCTACGAGCAGTACTTC. Protein product: CASRVLTTGGQVYEQYF.

The chain is built from TRBV9 and TRBJ1-2; 7 bases align to TRBD1. The CDR3 is 16 amino acids. V lost 2 bases and J lost 1; bases outside the gene matches: 8. Germline values: CDR1 SGDLS, CDR2 YYNGEE. As DNA, the CDR3 is TGTGCCAGCAGCGTTCGCCGAACAGGGGTTAACTATGGCTACACCTTC. This translates into CASSVRRTGVNYGYTF.

This CDR3 reads CASSETVSPLHF. CDR3 coding DNA: TGTGCCAGCAGTGAAACAGTTTCACCCCTCCACTTT. The rearrangement links TRBV6-1 to TRBJ1-6, with D unresolved. The germline V gene encodes CDR1 MNHNS and CDR2 SASEGT. The CDR3 spans 12 residues. V was cut by 2 bases and J by 9 bases, with 5 bases left in between.

This clone rates as medium-sized. The chain has TRBV10-1 and TRBJ2-5; maybe TRBD2 (6 bases). Per the germline V gene, CDR1 is WNHNN and CDR2 is SYGVQD (reference sequence). The CDR3 covers 15 residues. Trimming removed 0 bases at V and 4 bases at J, with 12 bases between. CDR3 region: CASSESGGIGETQYF. The CDR3 nucleotides are TGCGCCAGCAGTGAGTCCGGCGGGATCGGAGAGACCCAGTACTTC.

The CDR3 loop is CASSETGDGANVLTF. CDR3 DNA: TGTGCCAGCAGTGAAACAGGGGACGGGGCCAACGTCCTGACTTTC. J is TRBJ2-6 and V is TRBV2, with 7 nucleotides matching TRBD1. Germline assignment: CDR1 SNHLY and CDR2 FYNNEI. Trimming at V came to 2 bases and at J to 4 bases, leaving 2 bases not matched to a gene. The CDR3 consists of 15 residues.

J is TRBJ1-6 and V is TRBV9, with D perhaps matching TRBD1 (6 bases). CDR3 size: 14 residues. Trimming took 7 bases from V and 10 from J, leaving 18 bases between them. Per the germline V gene, CDR1 is SGDLS and CDR2 is YYNGEE. This CDR3 reads CASGDDRKASPLHF. CDR3 bases: TGTGCCAGCGGGGACGACAGGAAGGCATCACCCCTCCACTTT.

The chain joins TRBV7-2 to TRBJ1-2; 7 bases align to TRBD1. J was trimmed by 0 bases and V by 0 bases; bases with no gene match: 1. From germline, CDR1 is SGHTA and CDR2 FQGNSA. CDR3 length: 15 amino acids. The CDR3 region has the DNA TGTGCCAGCAGCTTAGCAGGGGGCACTAACTATGGCTACACCTTC. It yields the protein CASSLAGGTNYGYTF. The full variable domain, its missing parts supplied by reference TRBV7-2 and TRBJ1-2, is GAGVSQSPSNKVTEKGKDVELRCDPISGHTALYWYRQSLGQGLEFLIYFQGNSAPDKSGLPSDRFSAERTGGSVSTLTIQRTQQEDSAVYLCASSLAGGTNYGYTFGSGTRLTVV.

V usage is TRBV28 and J usage is TRBJ1-1; TRBD1 matches 8 bases. Trimming at V came to 3 bases and at J to 0 bases, leaving 6 bases not matched to a gene. The germline CDR1 and CDR2 sequences are MDHEN and SYDVKM. CDR3 size: 16 residues. The CDR3 region is CASSLGPGQVNTEAFF. The DNA for the CDR3 is TGTGCCAGCAGTTTGGGGCCGGGACAGGTGAACACTGAAGCTTTCTTT.

This sequence joins TRBV7-8 and TRBJ2-1; 8 bases are a match to TRBD2. The CDR3 consists of 17 residues. With 5 bases clipped from V and 4 bases from J, the junction kept 13 bases outside the gene matches. Germline V gives CDR1 SGHVS, CDR2 FQNEAQ. DNA for the CDR3: TGTGCCAGCAGCCCCCCTCGGCGGGAGGCCCCGTACAATGAGCAGTTCTTC. It codes for CASSPPRREAPYNEQFF.

The chain has TRBV7-6 and TRBJ2-5; 11 bases align to TRBD1. The CDR3 is 15 residues long. CDR1 is SGHVS and CDR2 is FNYEAQ in the germline V gene. Losses at the gene ends were 4 bases for V and 4 bases for J; bases not matched to a gene: 5. The CDR3: CASSSAGTGGETQYF. The CDR3 DNA reads as TGTGCCAGCAGCTCCGCCGGGACAGGGGGAGAGACCCAGTACTTC.

This chain connects TRBV27 to TRBJ1-1; D is undetermined. The V gene's germline CDR1 is MNHEY and CDR2 SMNVEV (reference sequence). With 5 bases removed from V and 12 bases from J, the gap between germline ends came to 19 bases. This CDR3 has 13 amino acids. For the CDR3, the DNA is TGTGCCAGCAGTCCCCAAGGCAGGTCGGAAACTTTCTTT. Translation gives CASSPQGRSETFF.

The rearrangement links TRBV7-8 to TRBJ1-6; 10 nucleotides match TRBD1. The CDR3 runs 15 residues. Germline V gene data show CDR1 as SGHVS and CDR2 as FQNEAQ. Trimming at V came to 5 bases and at J to 7 bases, leaving 5 bases not matched to a gene. CDR3 residues: CASSPETGGNSPLHF. Written as DNA, the CDR3 is TGTGCCAGCAGCCCGGAGACAGGGGGCAATTCACCCCTCCACTTT.

This chain links TRBV27 with TRBJ1-2; 9 nucleotides agree with TRBD1. With 3 bases clipped from V and 4 bases from J, the junction kept 6 bases outside the gene matches. In germline, CDR1 is MNHEY, CDR2 SMNVEV (reference sequence). The CDR3 is made up of 15 amino acids. The CDR3 protein is CASSFDDRGFYGYTF. The CDR3 DNA sequence: TGTGCCAGCAGTTTCGACGACAGGGGGTTCTATGGCTACACCTTC.

The table lists this clone with a count of one. One end of the junction does not line up with germline, which may come from a read error. The chain couples TRBV23-1 to TRBJ1-3; D is possibly TRBD1 (5 bases). TRBV23-1 is an open reading frame whose function is uncertain. This CDR3 contains 17 residues. CDR3 in amino acids: CASGQSLERGGGNTIYF. DNA for the CDR3: TGCGCCAGCGGTCAGTCATTGGAAAGGGGCGGTGGAAACACCATATATTTT.

The chain employs TRBV19 and TRBJ2-1, with D perhaps TRBD1 (5 bases). The V gene's germline CDR1 is LNHDA and CDR2 SQIVND (reference sequence). V was cut by 9 bases and J by 3 bases, with 9 bases left in between. This CDR3 has 12 residues. The DNA for the CDR3 is TGTGCCAGCCGACAGAACTACAATGAGCAGTTCTTC. Translation gives CASRQNYNEQFF.

V usage is TRBV2 and J usage is TRBJ2-3, with TRBD2 matching 9 bases. Trimming at V came to 5 bases and at J to 6 bases, leaving 9 bases not matched to a gene. The CDR3 length is 15 residues. Germline V gene data show CDR1 as SNHLY and CDR2 as FYNNEI. CDR3 protein: CASSKDSGGGDTQYF. The DNA of the CDR3 is TGTGCCAGCAGTAAGGATAGCGGGGGAGGGGATACGCAGTATTTT.

A note on this clone: The junction and the germline gene differ at one end; a read error may be behind it. The J gene is TRBJ2-6, the V gene TRBV30, with D perhaps TRBD1 or TRBD2 (5 bases each). The CDR3 contains 15 residues. The germline V gene has CDR1 GTSNPN and CDR2 SVGIG (reference sequence). The CDR3 DNA sequence: TGTGCCGGGAGCAAGGGGAAGACTGGGGCCAACGTCCTGACTTTC. Protein sequence: CAGSKGKTGANVLTF.

This clone was recorded once. The J gene is TRBJ2-2, the V gene TRBV19; D unresolved. CDR3 size: 18 residues. V shed 1 base and J shed 0 bases, with 15 bases lying between them. CDR1 LNHDA and CDR2 SQIVND come from the germline V gene (reference sequence). The CDR3 spells CASSIVPPGMANTGELFF. In DNA form, the CDR3 reads TGTGCCAGTAGTATAGTTCCGCCTGGCATGGCGAACACCGGGGAGCTGTTTTTT.

The J gene is TRBJ2-5, the V gene TRBV30; perhaps TRBD1 as D (5 bases). This CDR3 region has 12 residues. Germline CDR1 and CDR2: GTSNPN and SVGIG (reference sequence). Trimming took 4 bases from V and 1 from J, leaving 7 bases between them. In DNA form, the CDR3 reads TGTGCCTGGAATAGGGGCCAAGAGACCCAGTACTTC. Translating gives CAWNRGQETQYF.

In its sample, this clone was seen once. The V call is TRBV30, the J call TRBJ2-7, with D possibly TRBD1 on 5 matching bases. Trimming removed 3 bases from V and 5 bases from J, with 14 bases in between. The CDR3 covers 13 residues. Germline CDR1 is GTSNPN and CDR2 is SVGIG (reference sequence). The CDR3 is CAWSIKGVHEQYF. CDR3 bases: TGTGCCTGGAGCATCAAAGGGGTCCACGAGCAGTACTTC.

V is TRBV29-1 and J is TRBJ1-1; TRBD1 is a possible D gene (5 bases). The CDR3 covers 12 residues. Trimming removed 7 bases from V and 1 base from J, with 10 bases in between. The V gene's germline CDR1 is SQVTM and CDR2 ANQGSEA. The CDR3 DNA reads TGCAGCGCGGGGGATCAGAACACTGAAGCTTTCTTT. The encoded protein is CSAGDQNTEAFF.

The chain joins TRBV13 to TRBJ2-2, with 11 positions matching TRBD2. V gave up 8 bases and J gave up 5 bases; unmatched junction bases: 10. CDR3 length: 16 amino acids. Germline values: CDR1 PRHDT, CDR2 FYEKMQ (reference sequence). The CDR3 loop is CASSLAGGRGTGELFF. The CDR3 DNA reads TGTGCCAGCTCCCTAGCGGGAGGCCGGGGAACCGGGGAGCTGTTTTTT.

The CDR3 bases are TGTGCCAGCAGTGCCGACTGGACAGGGAACTATGGCTACACCTTC. This sequence encodes CASSADWTGNYGYTF. The chain employs TRBV25-1 and TRBJ1-2, with TRBD1 identical over 8 bases. V was clipped by 4 bases and J by 2 bases; unmatched bases: 6. This CDR3 contains 15 residues. Germline V gives CDR1 MGHDK, CDR2 SYGVNS.

This chain links TRBV14 with TRBJ1-5, with 8 nucleotides matching TRBD1. CDR1 is SGHDN and CDR2 is FVKESK in the germline V gene. The CDR3 is 18 residues long. V lost 6 bases, J lost 6 bases, and 19 bases stayed unmatched. The CDR3 reads CASRLRTGMIIRSQPQHF. The CDR3, as DNA: TGTGCCAGCAGACTTAGGACAGGGATGATAATTAGGAGTCAGCCCCAGCATTTT.

The chain recombines TRBV29-1 with TRBJ2-6; tentative D call: TRBD1 (6 bases). The V and J ends lost 4 bases and 0 bases respectively, with 19 bases between them. Germline CDR1 reads SQVTM; CDR2 reads ANQGSEA. The CDR3 loop spans 18 amino acids. DNA for the CDR3: TGCAGCGTTGGGGATTTAAGGGACATTCTCTCTGGGGCCAACGTCCTGACTTTC. Residues: CSVGDLRDILSGANVLTF. Full variable domain (missing parts from reference TRBV29-1 and TRBJ2-6): SAVISQKPSRDICQRGTSLTIQCQVDSQVTMMFWYRQQPGQSLTLIATANQGSEATYESGFVIDKFPISRPNLTFSTLTVSNMSPEDSSIYLCSVGDLRDILSGANVLTFGAGSRLTVL.

This clone has only a few counts. DNA of the CDR3: TGTGCCTACCAACCTTCAGGGCTGAACACTGAAGCTTTCTTT. Its protein product is CAYQPSGLNTEAFF. The chain joins TRBV30 to TRBJ1-1; perhaps TRBD1 as D (5 bases). CDR1 and CDR2 (germline): GTSNPN, SVGIG (reference sequence). Trimming removed 7 bases at V and 0 bases at J, with 15 bases between. CDR3 length: 14 residues.

This rearrangement joins TRBV30 to TRBJ2-1; TRBD2 matches at 11 bases. V dropped 4 bases and J dropped 6; count of bases not matched to a gene: 8. Germline V lookup: CDR1 GTSNPN, CDR2 SVGIG (reference sequence). This CDR3 contains 15 residues. The CDR3 region is CAWKNRLAGPNEQFF. The CDR3 DNA reads TGTGCCTGGAAGAACAGACTAGCGGGACCCAATGAGCAGTTCTTC. Based on the CDR3 plus reference TRBV30 and TRBJ2-1, the full variable domain is SQTIHQWPATLVQPVGSPLSLECTVEGTSNPNLYWYRQAAGRGLQLLFYSVGIGQISSEVPQNLSASRPQDRQFILSSKKLLLSDSGFYLCAWKNRLAGPNEQFFGPGTRLTVL.

Comments on this clone: Sequence at one end of the junction differs from germline and may be a read error. This sequence joins TRBV6-5 and TRBJ2-2; D is undetermined. The CDR3 is 13 residues long. Germline V CDR1 and CDR2: MNHEY, SVGAGI. In nucleotides, the CDR3 is TGTGCCAGCAGTTACTCGAACTCCGGGGAGCTGTTTTTT. It is translated as CASSYSNSGELFF.

This clone was observed once. This rearrangement joins TRBV15 to TRBJ2-1, with D possibly matching TRBD2 (5 bases). Germline CDR1 LNHNV, CDR2 YYDKDF (reference sequence). The ends were cut back, 0 bases at V and 9 bases at J, with 9 bases in the middle. The CDR3 sequence is 13 residues long. CDR3 sequence: CATSREGTSEQFF. The DNA of the CDR3 is TGTGCCACCAGCAGAGAGGGAACTAGTGAGCAGTTCTTC.

This chain's CDR3 is CASSLSWDRVHEQFF. The DNA of the CDR3 is TGTGCCAGCAGTTTATCCTGGGACAGGGTCCATGAGCAGTTCTTC. V usage is TRBV27 and J usage is TRBJ2-1, with 9 bases fitting TRBD1. This CDR3 has 15 amino acids. Germline CDR1 MNHEY, CDR2 SMNVEV (reference sequence). Germline trimming cut 0 bases from V and 8 bases from J; bases unmatched to any gene: 5.

The chain carries TRBV5-1 and TRBJ1-1; D uncertain. CDR3 size: 13 residues. Germline V gene lookup returns CDR1 SGHRS and CDR2 YFSETQ. The V and J ends lost 4 bases and 0 bases respectively, with 7 bases between them. CDR3 sequence: CASSNTLNTEAFF. Here the CDR3 DNA reads TGCGCCAGCAGCAACACATTGAACACTGAAGCTTTCTTT.